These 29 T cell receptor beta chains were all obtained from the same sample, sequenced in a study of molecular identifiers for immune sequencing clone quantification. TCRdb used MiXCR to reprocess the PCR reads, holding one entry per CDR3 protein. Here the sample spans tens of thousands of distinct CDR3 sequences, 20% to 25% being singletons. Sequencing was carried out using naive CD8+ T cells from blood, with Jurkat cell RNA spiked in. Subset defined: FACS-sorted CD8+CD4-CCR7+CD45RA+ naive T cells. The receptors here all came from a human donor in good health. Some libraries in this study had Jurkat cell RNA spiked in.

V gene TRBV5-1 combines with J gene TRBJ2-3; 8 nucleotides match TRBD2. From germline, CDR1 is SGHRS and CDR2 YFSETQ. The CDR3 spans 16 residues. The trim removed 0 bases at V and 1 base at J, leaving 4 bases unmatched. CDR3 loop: CASSLAGSGGTDTQYF. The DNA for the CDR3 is TGCGCCAGCAGCTTGGCCGGTAGCGGGGGCACAGATACGCAGTATTTT.

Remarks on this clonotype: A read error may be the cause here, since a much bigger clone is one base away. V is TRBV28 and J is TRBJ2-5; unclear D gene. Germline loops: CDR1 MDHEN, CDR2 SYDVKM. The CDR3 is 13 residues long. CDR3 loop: CASSDLLQEAQYF. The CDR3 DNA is TGTGCCAGCTCCGACCTCCTTCAAGAGGCCCAGTACTTC.

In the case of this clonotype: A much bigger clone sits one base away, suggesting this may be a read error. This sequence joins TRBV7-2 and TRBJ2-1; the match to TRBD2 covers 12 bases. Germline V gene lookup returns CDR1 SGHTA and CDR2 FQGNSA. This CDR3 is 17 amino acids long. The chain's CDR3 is CASSLESLAGGYNEQSF. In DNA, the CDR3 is TGTGCCAGCAGCTTAGAGTCACTAGCGGGAGGCTACAATGAGCAGTCCTTC.

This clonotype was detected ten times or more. CDR3 in DNA: TGTGCCAGTAGTCCGGCTAGCACAGATACGCAGTATTTT. It yields the protein CASSPASTDTQYF. This chain links TRBV19 with TRBJ2-3, with D unresolved. Germline V gene data show CDR1 as LNHDA and CDR2 as SQIVND (reference sequence). V was shortened by 5 bases and J by 0 bases, with 6 bases between the two germline ends. This CDR3 comprises 13 residues.

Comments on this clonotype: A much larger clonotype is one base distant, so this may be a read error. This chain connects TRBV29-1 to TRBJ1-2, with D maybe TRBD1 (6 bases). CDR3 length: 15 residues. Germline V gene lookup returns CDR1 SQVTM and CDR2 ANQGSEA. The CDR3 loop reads CSVRPGEGANYGYIF. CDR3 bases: TGCAGCGTTCGGCCAGGGGAAGGAGCTAACTATGGCTACATCTTC.

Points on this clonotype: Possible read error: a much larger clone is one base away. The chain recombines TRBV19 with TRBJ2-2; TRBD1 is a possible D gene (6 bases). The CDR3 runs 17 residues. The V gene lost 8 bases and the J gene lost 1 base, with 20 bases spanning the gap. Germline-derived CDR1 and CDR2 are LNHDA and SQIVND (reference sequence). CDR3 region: CASGVLRGHKNTGELFF. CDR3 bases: TGTGCCAGTGGTGTACTAAGGGGACACAAGAACACCGGGGAGCTGTTTTTT.

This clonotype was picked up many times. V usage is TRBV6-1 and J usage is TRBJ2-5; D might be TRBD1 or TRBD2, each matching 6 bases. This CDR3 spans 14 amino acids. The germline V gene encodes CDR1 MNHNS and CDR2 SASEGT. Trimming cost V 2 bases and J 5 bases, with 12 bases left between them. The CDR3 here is CASSESGGTETQYF. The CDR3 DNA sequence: TGTGCCAGCAGTGAATCCGGGGGCACGGAGACCCAGTACTTC.

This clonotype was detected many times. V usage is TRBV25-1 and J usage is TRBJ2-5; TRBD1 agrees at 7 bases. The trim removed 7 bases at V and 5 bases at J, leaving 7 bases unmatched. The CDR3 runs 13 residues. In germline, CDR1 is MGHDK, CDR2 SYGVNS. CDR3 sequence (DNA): TGTGCCAGCACCCGGGACAGCCGGGAGACCCAGTACTTC. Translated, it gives CASTRDSRETQYF.

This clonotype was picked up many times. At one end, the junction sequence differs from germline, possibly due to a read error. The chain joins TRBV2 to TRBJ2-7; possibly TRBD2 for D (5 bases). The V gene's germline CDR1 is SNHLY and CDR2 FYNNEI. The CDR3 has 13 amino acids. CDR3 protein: CASSAADVPEANF. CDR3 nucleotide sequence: TGTGCCAGCAGTGCCGCGGACGTTCCGGAGGCAAACTTC.

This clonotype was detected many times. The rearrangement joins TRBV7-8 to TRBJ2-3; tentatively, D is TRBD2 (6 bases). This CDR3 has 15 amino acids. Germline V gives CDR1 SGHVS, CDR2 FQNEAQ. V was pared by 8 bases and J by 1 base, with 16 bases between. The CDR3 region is CASPQYGGGTDTQYF. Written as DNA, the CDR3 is TGTGCCAGCCCCCAGTACGGCGGGGGCACAGATACGCAGTATTTT.

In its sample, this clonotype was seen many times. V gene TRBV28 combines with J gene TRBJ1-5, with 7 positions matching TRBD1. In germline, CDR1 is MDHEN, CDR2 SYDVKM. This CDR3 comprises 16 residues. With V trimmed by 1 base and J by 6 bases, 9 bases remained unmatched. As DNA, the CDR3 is TGTGCCAGCAGTTTATTTACAGGGGCGGGGGGTCAGCCCCAGCATTTT. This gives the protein CASSLFTGAGGQPQHF.

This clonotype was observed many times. CDR3 in DNA: TGCAGTGCTAGAGATCGGGCAGTAGCTAACTATGGCTACACCTTC. Protein product: CSARDRAVANYGYTF. The V and J genes are TRBV20-1 and TRBJ1-2; D is unclear. Trimming pared 0 bases from V and 0 bases from J, leaving 11 bases between. From germline, CDR1 is DFQATT and CDR2 SNEGSKA (reference sequence). CDR3 length equals 15 residues.

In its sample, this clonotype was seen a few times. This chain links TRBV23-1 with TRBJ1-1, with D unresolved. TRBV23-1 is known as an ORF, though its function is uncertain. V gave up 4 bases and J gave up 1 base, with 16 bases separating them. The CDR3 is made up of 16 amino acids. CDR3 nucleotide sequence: TGCGCCAGCAGTCGGCACATAAGGGCAGGGAACACTGAAGCTTTCTTT. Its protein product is CASSRHIRAGNTEAFF.

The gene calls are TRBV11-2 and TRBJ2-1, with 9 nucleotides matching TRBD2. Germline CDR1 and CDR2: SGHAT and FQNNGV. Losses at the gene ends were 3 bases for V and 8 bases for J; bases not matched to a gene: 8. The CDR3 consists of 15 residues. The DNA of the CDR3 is TGTGCCAGCAGCTTTAGCGGGGGCGCGGGGGATGAGCAGTTCTTC. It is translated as CASSFSGGAGDEQFF.

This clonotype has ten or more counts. In DNA form, the CDR3 reads TGTGCCAGCAGTTTAAGGGGCCCCGATGAGCAGTTCTTC. Amino acids: CASSLRGPDEQFF. V and J are TRBV12-3 or TRBV12-4 and TRBJ2-1; D possibly corresponds to TRBD1 (5 bases). The germline V and J ends were trimmed by 2 bases and 8 bases, with 10 bases remaining between them. This CDR3 is built from 13 residues.

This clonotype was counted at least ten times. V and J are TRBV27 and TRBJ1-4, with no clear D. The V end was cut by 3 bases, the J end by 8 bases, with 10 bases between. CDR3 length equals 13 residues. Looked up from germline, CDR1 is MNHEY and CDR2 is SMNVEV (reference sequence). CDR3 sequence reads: CASSLLHGEKLFF. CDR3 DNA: TGTGCCAGCAGTTTGCTGCATGGGGAAAAACTGTTTTTT.

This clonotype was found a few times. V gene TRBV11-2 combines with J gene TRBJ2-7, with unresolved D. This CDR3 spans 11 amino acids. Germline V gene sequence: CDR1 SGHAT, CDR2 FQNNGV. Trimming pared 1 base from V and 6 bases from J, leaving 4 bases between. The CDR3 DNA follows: TGTGCCAGCAGCTTAGCTTCCGAGCAGTACTTC. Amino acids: CASSLASEQYF.

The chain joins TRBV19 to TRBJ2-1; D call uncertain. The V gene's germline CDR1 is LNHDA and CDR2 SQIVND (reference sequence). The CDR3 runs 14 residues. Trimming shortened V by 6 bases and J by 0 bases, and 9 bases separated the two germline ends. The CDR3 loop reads CASRPGVSYNEQFF. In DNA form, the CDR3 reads TGTGCCAGTAGGCCTGGGGTCTCCTACAATGAGCAGTTCTTC.

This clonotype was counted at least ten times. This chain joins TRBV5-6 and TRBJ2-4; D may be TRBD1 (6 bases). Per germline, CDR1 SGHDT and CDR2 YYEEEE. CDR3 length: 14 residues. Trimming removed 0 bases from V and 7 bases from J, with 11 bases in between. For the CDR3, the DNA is TGTGCCAGCAGCTTGGGGGGGCCGCCCAACATTCAGTACTTC. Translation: CASSLGGPPNIQYF.

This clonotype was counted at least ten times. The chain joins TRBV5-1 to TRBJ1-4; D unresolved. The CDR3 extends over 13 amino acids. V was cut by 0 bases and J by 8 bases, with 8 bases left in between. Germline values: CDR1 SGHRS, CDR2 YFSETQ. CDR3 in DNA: TGCGCCAGCAGCTTGGGGACGGACGAAAAACTGTTTTTT. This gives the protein CASSLGTDEKLFF.

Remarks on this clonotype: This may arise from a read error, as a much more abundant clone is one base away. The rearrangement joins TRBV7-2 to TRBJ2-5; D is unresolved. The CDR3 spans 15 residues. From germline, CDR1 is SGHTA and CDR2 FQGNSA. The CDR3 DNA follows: TGTGCCAGCAGCTTAGGAAGCAAGTACCAAGAGGCCCAGTACTTC. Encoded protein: CASSLGSKYQEAQYF.

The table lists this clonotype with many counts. The CDR3 region is CASSDQNTFANTGELFF. CDR3 nucleotide sequence: TGTGCCAGCAGTGACCAAAACACCTTCGCGAACACCGGGGAGCTGTTTTTT. This rearrangement joins TRBV6-1 to TRBJ2-2; D is undetermined. Germline loops: CDR1 MNHNS, CDR2 SASEGT. This CDR3 has 17 amino acids. The V and J ends lost 3 bases and 0 bases respectively, with 14 bases between them.

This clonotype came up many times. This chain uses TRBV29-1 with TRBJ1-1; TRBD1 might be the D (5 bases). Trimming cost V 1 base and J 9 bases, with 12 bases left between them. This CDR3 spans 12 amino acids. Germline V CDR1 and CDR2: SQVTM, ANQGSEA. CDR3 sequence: CSVEAEGMKAFF. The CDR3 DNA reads TGCAGCGTTGAAGCCGAGGGGATGAAAGCTTTCTTT. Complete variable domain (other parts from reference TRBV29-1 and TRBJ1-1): SAVISQKPSRDICQRGTSLTIQCQVDSQVTMMFWYRQQPGQSLTLIATANQGSEATYESGFVIDKFPISRPNLTFSTLTVSNMSPEDSSIYLCSVEAEGMKAFFGQGTRLTVV.

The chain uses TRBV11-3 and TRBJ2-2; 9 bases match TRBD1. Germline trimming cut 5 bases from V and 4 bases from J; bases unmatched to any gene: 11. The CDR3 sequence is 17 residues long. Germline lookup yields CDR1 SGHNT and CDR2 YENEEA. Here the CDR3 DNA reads TGTGCCAGCAGCATCCGGACAGGGGATAGGGTCACCGGGGAGCTGTTTTTT. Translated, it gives CASSIRTGDRVTGELFF.

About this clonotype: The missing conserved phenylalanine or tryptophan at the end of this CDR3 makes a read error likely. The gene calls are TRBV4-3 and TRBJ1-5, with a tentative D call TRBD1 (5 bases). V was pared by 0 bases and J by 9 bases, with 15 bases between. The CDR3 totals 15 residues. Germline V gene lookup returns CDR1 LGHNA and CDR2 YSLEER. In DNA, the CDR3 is TGCGCCAGCAGCCAAGATCGAGGGGCGGGTCGGCCCCAGCATCTT. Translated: CASSQDRGAGRPQHL.

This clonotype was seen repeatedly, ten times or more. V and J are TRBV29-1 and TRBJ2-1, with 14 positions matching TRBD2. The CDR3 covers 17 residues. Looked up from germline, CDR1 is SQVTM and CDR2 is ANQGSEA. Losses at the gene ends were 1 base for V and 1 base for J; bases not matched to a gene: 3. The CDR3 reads CSVEGGTSGGSYNEQFF. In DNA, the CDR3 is TGCAGCGTTGAAGGAGGGACTAGCGGGGGTTCCTACAATGAGCAGTTCTTC.

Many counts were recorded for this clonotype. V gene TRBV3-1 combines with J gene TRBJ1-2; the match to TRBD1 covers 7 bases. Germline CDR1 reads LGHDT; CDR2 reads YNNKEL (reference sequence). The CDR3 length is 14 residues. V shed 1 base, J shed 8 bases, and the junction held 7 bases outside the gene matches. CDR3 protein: CASSQAGTDGGYTF. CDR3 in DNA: TGTGCCAGCAGCCAAGCCGGGACAGATGGAGGCTACACCTTC. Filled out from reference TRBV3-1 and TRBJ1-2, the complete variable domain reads DTAVSQTPKYLVTQMGNDKSIKCEQNLGHDTMYWYKQDSKKFLKIMFSYNNKELIINETVPNRFSPKSPDKAHLNLHINSLELGDSAVYFCASSQAGTDGGYTFGSGTRLTVV.

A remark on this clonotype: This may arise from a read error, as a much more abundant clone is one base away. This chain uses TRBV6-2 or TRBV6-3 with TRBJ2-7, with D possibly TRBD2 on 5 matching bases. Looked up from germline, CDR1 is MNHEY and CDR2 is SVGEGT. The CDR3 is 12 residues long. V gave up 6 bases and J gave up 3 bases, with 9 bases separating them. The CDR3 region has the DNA TGTGCCAGCAGATACAGCGGCTACGAGCAGTACTTC. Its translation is CASRYSGYEQYF.

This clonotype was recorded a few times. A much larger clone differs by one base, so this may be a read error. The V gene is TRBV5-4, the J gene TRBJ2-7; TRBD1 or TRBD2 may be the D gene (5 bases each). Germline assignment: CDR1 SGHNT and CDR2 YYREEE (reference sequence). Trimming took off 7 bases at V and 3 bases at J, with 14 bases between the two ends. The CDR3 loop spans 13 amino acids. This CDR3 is CASGTRDGYEQYF. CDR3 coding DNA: TGTGCCAGCGGCACCCGGGACGGCTACGAGCAGTACTTC.